This entry describes one TCR beta chain. The sample comes from a study of regulatory T cells in long-lasting Graves disease. Looked up from germline, CDR1 is KGHDR and CDR2 is SFDVKD. The ends were cut back, 5 bases at V and 1 base at J, with 3 bases in the middle. The CDR3 is 12 amino acids. With iRepertoire HTBI primers and Arm-PCR of CDR3 regions, TCR beta libraries were built. MiXCR, run by TCRdb on the multiplex PCR reads, gives a single entry per CDR3 protein. The table shows about 500,000 distinct CDR3 sequences, with 15% to 20% occurring only once. The time point: newly diagnosed GD, antithyroid drugs for less than 3 months. Extracted PBMC RNA gave rise to the TCR library. These same data were also listed under a study on T cells in Graves' hyperthyroidism and ophthalmopathy.

This sequence originates from a man aged 35 to 55 with Graves disease. The rearrangement joins TRBV24-1 to TRBJ2-3; the D is unclear. The sequences come from peripheral blood mononuclear cells (PBMCs), collected at new diagnosis, from a patient treated with antithyroid drugs. DNA for the CDR3: TGTGCCACCAGTGTAGGCACAGATACGCAGTATTTT. It encodes CATSVGTDTQYF.